These 8 T cell receptor beta chains came from one sample sequenced in a study of blood T cell repertoires in COVID-19. Produced via immunoSEQ multiplex PCR; TCRdb's table is partial and in-frame only. This sample yields a few hundred thousand clones, of which roughly 84% are seen a single time; around 5.5% belongs to the top ten. Input material: peripheral blood. The receptor source for this set is a woman aged 55-69 years who had recovered from COVID-19.

This chain uses TRBV5-5 with TRBJ1-2, with D maybe TRBD1 (5 bases). The CDR3 consists of 14 residues. Germline V gives CDR1 SGHKS, CDR2 YYEKEE (reference sequence). V was pared by 1 base and J by 4 bases, with 11 bases between. CDR3 sequence reads: CASSLRGNFYGYTF. CDR3 nucleotides: TGTGCCAGCAGCTTGAGGGGCAACTTCTATGGCTACACCTTC.

The V gene is TRBV9, the J gene TRBJ2-5, with TRBD1 matching 8 bases. Unmatched junction bases numbered 11, after V lost 0 bases and J lost 4 bases. The germline gives CDR1 SGDLS, CDR2 YYNGEE. The CDR3 covers 17 residues. The chain's CDR3 is CASSVGRRQGFLETQYF. CDR3 nucleotide sequence: TGTGCCAGCAGCGTAGGAAGGAGACAGGGGTTTTTAGAGACCCAGTACTTC.

V and J are TRBV4-2 and TRBJ2-3, with TRBD2 matching 9 bases. V was pared by 2 bases and J by 6 bases, with 9 bases of the junction left unmatched. CDR1 is LGHNA, CDR2 YNFKEQ, per germline. This CDR3 is built from 16 residues. CDR3 nucleotide sequence: TGTGCCAGCAGCCAAAGGAATAGCGGGGGCCCGGATACGCAGTATTTT. This codes for CASSQRNSGGPDTQYF.

In the case of this clone: The sample has other DNA sequences that encode this CDR3 too. The chain recombines TRBV7-3 with TRBJ2-5; 9 nucleotides agree with TRBD2. The J segment lost 3 bases and the V segment lost 6 bases, leaving 5 bases of the junction unmatched. Looked up from germline, CDR1 is SGHTA and CDR2 is FQGTGA. This CDR3 has 14 residues. The CDR3 sequence: CASSASGDKETQYF. DNA for the CDR3: TGTGCCAGCAGTGCTAGCGGGGATAAAGAGACCCAGTACTTC.

This chain joins TRBV10-2 and TRBJ2-7, with a tentative D call TRBD1 (6 bases). This CDR3 spans 15 amino acids. Trimming pared 7 bases from V and 4 bases from J, leaving 20 bases between. Germline V CDR1 and CDR2: WSHSY, SAAADI. CDR3 in DNA: TGCGCCAGCACTGATGTCAAACTAGGGGGATACGAGCAGTACTTC. Translated, it gives CASTDVKLGGYEQYF.

The chain recombines TRBV7-8 with TRBJ1-4; the D gene is possibly TRBD1 (5 bases). The V end was cut by 1 base, the J end by 7 bases, with 10 bases between. The CDR3 consists of 14 residues. CDR1 and CDR2 from the germline V gene are SGHVS and FQNEAQ. Written as DNA, the CDR3 is TGTGCCAGCAGCTTAGGCAGACAGCCTGAAAAACTGTTTTTT. Translated, it gives CASSLGRQPEKLFF.

The chain is built from TRBV19 and TRBJ1-2; 7 nucleotides match TRBD1. V lost 7 bases to trimming and J lost 4 bases; unmatched junction nucleotides: 6. Germline V gene sequence: CDR1 LNHDA, CDR2 SQIVND (reference sequence). The CDR3 runs 13 residues. CDR3 sequence: CASTLGGRYGYTF. DNA for the CDR3: TGTGCCAGTACTCTAGGGGGCCGCTATGGCTACACCTTC.

The rearrangement links TRBV2 to TRBJ1-4; D may be TRBD1 (6 bases). Germline values: CDR1 SNHLY, CDR2 FYNNEI. The CDR3 covers 13 residues. The V end was cut by 7 bases, the J end by 5 bases, with 11 bases between. The CDR3 loop is CASKRTENEKLFF. The CDR3, as DNA: TGTGCCAGCAAAAGGACAGAAAATGAAAAACTGTTTTTT.